These 20 T cell receptor beta chains were all obtained from the same sample, sequenced in a study of blood T cell repertoires in COVID-19. Sequencing was performed with immunoSEQ multiplex PCR; in TCRdb, only in-frame clones are kept and a portion is missing. Here the sample spans about 200,000 clones, 70% to 90% being singletons. Source material: PBMCs or T cells enriched from blood (not recorded which). The receptor set was obtained from a woman in her thirties or forties with acute COVID-19.

The rearrangement uses TRBV29-1 and TRBJ2-1, with D possibly TRBD1 on 6 matching bases. Trimming took 7 bases from V and 5 from J, leaving 6 bases between them. The CDR3 consists of 10 residues. Germline V gives CDR1 SQVTM, CDR2 ANQGSEA. The DNA for the CDR3 is TGCAGCGGGACAGACAATGAGCAGTTCTTC. This translates into CSGTDNEQFF.

The chain recombines TRBV5-1 with TRBJ2-6; D unresolved. V lost 6 bases, J lost 2 bases, and 15 bases lay in between. The V gene's germline CDR1 is SGHRS and CDR2 YFSETQ. This CDR3 contains 16 residues. The CDR3 sequence: CASNPYSEAGANVLTF. In DNA form, the CDR3 reads TGCGCCAGCAACCCATACTCCGAAGCTGGGGCCAACGTCCTGACTTTC.

The rearrangement joins TRBV19 to TRBJ2-2, with 7 bases that match TRBD2. With V trimmed by 6 bases and J by 2 bases, 3 bases remained unmatched. CDR3 size: 14 residues. Germline lookup yields CDR1 LNHDA and CDR2 SQIVND (reference sequence). This CDR3 is CASSLAVNTGELFF. As DNA, the CDR3 is TGTGCCAGTAGCCTAGCGGTAAACACCGGGGAGCTGTTTTTT.

V gene TRBV5-6 combines with J gene TRBJ2-3; D possibly corresponds to TRBD2 (6 bases). The V and J ends lost 4 bases and 0 bases respectively, with 12 bases between them. CDR3 length equals 15 residues. CDR1 is SGHDT, CDR2 YYEEEE, per germline. CDR3 sequence: CASSVLGTSTDTQYF. CDR3 DNA: TGTGCCAGCAGCGTGTTGGGGACTAGCACAGATACGCAGTATTTT.

This chain uses TRBV7-9 with TRBJ1-3; D remains ambiguous. This CDR3 is built from 14 residues. Germline V CDR1 and CDR2: SEHNR, FQNEAQ (reference sequence). V lost 5 bases and J lost 0, with 8 bases in between. CDR3 protein: CASSQEGSGNTIYF. CDR3 nucleotide sequence: TGTGCCAGCAGCCAGGAAGGCTCTGGAAACACCATATATTTT. Full variable domain (outside the CDR3, taken from reference TRBV7-9 and TRBJ1-3): DTGVSQNPRHKITKRGQNVTFRCDPISEHNRLYWYRQTLGQGPEFLTYFQNEAQLEKSRLLSDRFSAERPKGSFSTLEIQRTEQGDSAMYLCASSQEGSGNTIYFGEGSWLTVV.

This clone is a singleton in its sample. The chain employs TRBV7-9 and TRBJ2-1; possibly TRBD2 for D (6 bases). Per the germline V gene, CDR1 is SEHNR and CDR2 is FQNEAQ (reference sequence). Deletions cut 1 base from V and 8 bases from J, with 12 bases between. The CDR3 is 14 amino acids. CDR3 nucleotides: TGTGCCAGCAGCTTAGAGGTCCGGAGGGATGAGCAGTTCTTC. It specifies CASSLEVRRDEQFF.

The chain recombines TRBV29-1 with TRBJ1-2, with D maybe TRBD1 (6 bases). The CDR3 spans 11 residues. The ends were cut back, 5 bases at V and 6 bases at J, with 10 bases in the middle. Germline assignment: CDR1 SQVTM and CDR2 ANQGSEA. CDR3 bases: TGCAGCGTTAACAGGGACGATGGCTACACCTTC. This encodes CSVNRDDGYTF. Filled out from reference TRBV29-1 and TRBJ1-2, the complete variable domain reads SAVISQKPSRDICQRGTSLTIQCQVDSQVTMMFWYRQQPGQSLTLIATANQGSEATYESGFVIDKFPISRPNLTFSTLTVSNMSPEDSSIYLCSVNRDDGYTFGSGTRLTVV.

This clone was observed a few times. This chain links TRBV7-3 with TRBJ1-1; D possibly corresponds to TRBD1 (5 bases). V shed 1 base and J shed 1 base, with 13 bases lying between them. Germline V lookup: CDR1 SGHTA, CDR2 FQGTGA. This CDR3 region has 16 residues. DNA for the CDR3: TGTGCCAGCAGCTTAATAGCGGGGCTCGGGAACACTGAAGCTTTCTTT. Translated: CASSLIAGLGNTEAFF.

The chain employs TRBV7-9 and TRBJ2-3; D unresolved. V lost 5 bases and J lost 6, with 15 bases in between. Germline values: CDR1 SEHNR, CDR2 FQNEAQ (reference sequence). This CDR3 is built from 14 residues. The DNA for the CDR3 is TGTGCCAGCAGCCCCCCAGCGCAGCTTGATACGCAGTATTTT. It encodes CASSPPAQLDTQYF.

V is TRBV11-2 and J is TRBJ2-5, with a tentative D call TRBD2 (6 bases). There are 15 residues in the CDR3. CDR1 and CDR2 (germline): SGHAT, FQNNGV. Trimming took off 1 base at V and 5 bases at J, with 14 bases between the two ends. The CDR3 is CASSLGLGGWETQYF. The CDR3 nucleotides read TGTGCCAGCAGCTTAGGGCTTGGGGGGTGGGAGACCCAGTACTTC.

V gene TRBV24-1 combines with J gene TRBJ2-7; 11 bases map to TRBD1. After removal of 5 bases from V and 1 base from J, the junction contained 6 bases not matched to a gene. CDR3 size: 16 residues. Germline CDR1 reads KGHDR; CDR2 reads SFDVKD. Here the CDR3 DNA reads TGTGCCACCAGTGTCGCCGGGACAGGGGGATCCTACGAGCAGTACTTC. Its protein is CATSVAGTGGSYEQYF.

This clone was counted between two and nine times. The chain uses TRBV18 and TRBJ2-7, with 8 bases aligning to TRBD2. In germline, CDR1 is KGHSH, CDR2 LQKENI. There are 16 residues in the CDR3. J gave up 5 bases and V 2 bases, and 11 bases lay outside the gene matches. The CDR3 is CASSPTSGGPNHEQYF. CDR3 DNA sequence: TGTGCCAGCTCACCAACATCGGGAGGGCCTAACCACGAGCAGTACTTC.

The CDR3 coding sequence is TGTGCCAGCTCAAAGGCCGGGACAGGGAACAATGAGCAGTTCTTC. This codes for CASSKAGTGNNEQFF. This chain joins TRBV18 and TRBJ2-1; 9 bases agree with TRBD1. Germline CDR1 and CDR2: KGHSH and LQKENI. The CDR3 totals 15 residues. J lost 5 bases, V lost 5 bases, and 7 bases had no gene match.

The V and J genes are TRBV28 and TRBJ1-6, with 7 bases that match TRBD1. Germline V CDR1 and CDR2: MDHEN, SYDVKM. V trimming: 1 base; J trimming: 6 bases; junction bases outside the gene matches: 3. The CDR3 extends over 15 amino acids. CDR3 protein: CASSLYSGGNSPLHF. The CDR3 DNA follows: TGTGCCAGCAGTTTATACTCAGGGGGTAATTCACCCCTCCACTTT.

The genes are TRBV30 and TRBJ1-3; tentatively, D is TRBD1 (6 bases). The ends were cut back, 2 bases at V and 2 bases at J, with 10 bases in the middle. CDR1 and CDR2 from the germline V gene are GTSNPN and SVGIG (reference sequence). CDR3 size: 14 residues. The CDR3 loop reads CAWSKTGTGNTIYF. CDR3 coding DNA: TGTGCCTGGAGTAAAACAGGGACTGGAAACACCATATATTTT.

The gene calls are TRBV28 and TRBJ2-1; TRBD1 aligns across 10 bases. The CDR3 has 16 residues. Per germline, CDR1 MDHEN and CDR2 SYDVKM. The V and J ends lost 7 bases and 5 bases, in that order; junction bases with no gene match: 11. This CDR3 reads CASTSPGTGVNNEQFF. The CDR3 bases are TGTGCCAGCACCTCACCCGGGACAGGGGTTAACAATGAGCAGTTCTTC.

V gene TRBV7-7 combines with J gene TRBJ2-5; TRBD2 matches at 11 bases. V dropped 5 bases and J dropped 3; count of bases not matched to a gene: 8. Per germline, CDR1 SSHAT and CDR2 FNYEAQ (reference sequence). The CDR3 is made up of 16 amino acids. CDR3 bases: TGTGCCAGCAGCACCGGGACTAGCGGAACTAAAGAGACCCAGTACTTC. It codes for CASSTGTSGTKETQYF.

This sequence joins TRBV19 and TRBJ2-7, with 8 nucleotides matching TRBD1. The CDR3 covers 15 residues. Germline V gene data show CDR1 as LNHDA and CDR2 as SQIVND (reference sequence). V dropped 4 bases and J dropped 1; count of bases not matched to a gene: 6. The CDR3: CASSTGTGLSYEQYF. CDR3 sequence (DNA): TGTGCCAGTAGTACCGGGACAGGCCTATCCTACGAGCAGTACTTC.

The chain has TRBV18 and TRBJ1-5; weak D call: TRBD1 (5 bases). Germline values: CDR1 KGHSH, CDR2 LQKENI. The length of the CDR3 is 15 residues. The V and J ends lost 3 bases and 6 bases respectively, with 15 bases between them. CDR3 sequence reads: CASSPAAGVGQPQHF. As DNA, the CDR3 is TGTGCCAGCTCACCGGCGGCGGGGGTAGGTCAGCCCCAGCATTTT.

The chain joins TRBV7-8 to TRBJ2-3; 11 bases align to TRBD2. Germline V lookup: CDR1 SGHVS, CDR2 FQNEAQ. V lost 5 bases, J lost 1 base, and 26 bases stayed unmatched. This CDR3 contains 23 residues. The CDR3 here is CASSHLGVLGLAGVLLGTDTQYF. In DNA, the CDR3 is TGTGCCAGCAGCCACCTCGGCGTCCTAGGACTAGCGGGTGTACTGCTGGGCACAGATACGCAGTATTTT.